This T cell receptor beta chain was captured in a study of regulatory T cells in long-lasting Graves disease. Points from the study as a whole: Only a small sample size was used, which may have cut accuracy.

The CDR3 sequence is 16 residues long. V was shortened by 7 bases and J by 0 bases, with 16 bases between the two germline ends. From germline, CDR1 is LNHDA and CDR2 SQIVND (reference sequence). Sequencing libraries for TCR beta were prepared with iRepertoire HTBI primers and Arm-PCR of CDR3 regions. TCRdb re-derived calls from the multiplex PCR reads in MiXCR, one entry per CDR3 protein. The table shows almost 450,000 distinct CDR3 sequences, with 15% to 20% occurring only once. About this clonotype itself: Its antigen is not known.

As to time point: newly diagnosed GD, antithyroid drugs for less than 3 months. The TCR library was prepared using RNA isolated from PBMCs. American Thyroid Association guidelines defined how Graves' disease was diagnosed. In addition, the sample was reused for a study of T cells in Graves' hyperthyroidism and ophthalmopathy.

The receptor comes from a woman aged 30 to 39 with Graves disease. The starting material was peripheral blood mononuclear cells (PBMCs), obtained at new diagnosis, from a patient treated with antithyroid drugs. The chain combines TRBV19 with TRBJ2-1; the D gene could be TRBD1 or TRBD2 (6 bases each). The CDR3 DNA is TGTGCCAGTACCAACAGAGGGGGGAGCTCCTACAATGAGCAGTTCTTC. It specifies CASTNRGGSSYNEQFF.